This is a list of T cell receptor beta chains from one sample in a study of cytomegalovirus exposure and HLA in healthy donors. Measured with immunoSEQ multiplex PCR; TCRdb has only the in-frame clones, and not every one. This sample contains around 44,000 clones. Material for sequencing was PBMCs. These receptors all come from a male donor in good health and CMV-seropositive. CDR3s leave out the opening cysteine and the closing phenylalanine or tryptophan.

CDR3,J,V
ASQEPDRISYEQY,TRBJ2-7,TRBV6-1
ASSLGGGEQY,TRBJ2-7,TRBV7-3
ASSIASPNEKLF,TRBJ1-4,TRBV19
AAHDRENEQY,TRBJ2-7,TRBV10-3
ASSLGAVGSKAF,TRBJ1-1,TRBV7-8
ASSFPTLNTEAF,TRBJ1-1,TRBV5-6
AWSTGLSTDTQY,TRBJ2-3,TRBV30
ASALGGVRNQPQH,TRBJ1-5,TRBV28
ASSPKFGGLAYNEQF,TRBJ2-1,TRBV7-9
ASSTTGVGANVLT,TRBJ2-6,TRBV13
ASSLDRGRSSYNSPLH,TRBJ1-6,TRBV4-3
ASSFREDEKLF,TRBJ1-4,TRBV7-9
ASMGGSQH,TRBJ1-5,TRBV19
ASSLGREGAYNEQF,TRBJ2-1,TRBV7-6
ASSQVLSGKYTEAF,TRBJ1-1,TRBV4-3
ASSGRTGGNTEAF,TRBJ1-1,TRBV5-1
ASSVDTGELF,TRBJ2-2,TRBV7-9
ASSQDRGSAEAF,TRBJ1-1,TRBV4-1
ASSSPDRQTQH,TRBJ1-5,TRBV4-1
SVEGQGPAEAF,TRBJ1-1,TRBV29-1